This T cell receptor beta chain was found in a study of blood T cell repertoires in COVID-19. Overall study context: The cDNA or gDNA used as material had been derived from T cells, B-cell-depleted T cells, or PBMCs.

Germline V lookup: CDR1 MDHEN, CDR2 SYDVKM. This CDR3 contains 11 residues. V was trimmed by 3 bases and J by 3 bases, leaving 3 bases between them. This clone was seen a few times. The assay was immunoSEQ multiplex PCR, and TCRdb's table has in-frame clones only and misses some. The table lists a few hundred thousand clones, roughly 89% of them singletons. The source of this sequence is a woman aged 55-75 years who had recovered from COVID-19. The gene calls are TRBV28 and TRBJ2-7; no clear D gene. The sample comprised PBMCs or T cells enriched from blood (not recorded which). CDR3 DNA: TGTGCCAGCAGTTTCTACTACGAGCAGTACTTC. This gives the protein CASSFYYEQYF.